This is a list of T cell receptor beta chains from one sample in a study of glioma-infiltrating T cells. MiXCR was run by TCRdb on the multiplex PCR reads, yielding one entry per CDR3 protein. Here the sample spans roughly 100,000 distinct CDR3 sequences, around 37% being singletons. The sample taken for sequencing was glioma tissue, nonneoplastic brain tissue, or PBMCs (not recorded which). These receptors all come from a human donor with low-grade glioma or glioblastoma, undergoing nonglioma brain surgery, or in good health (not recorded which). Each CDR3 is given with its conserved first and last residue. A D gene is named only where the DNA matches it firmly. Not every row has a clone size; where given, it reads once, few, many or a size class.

CSAREIIGQRNTEAFF TGCAGTGCTAGAGAGATAATAGGACAACGGAACACTGAAGCTTTCTTT NA TRBV20-1 many TRBJ1-1
CASSRHLGYEQYF TGTGCCAGCAGTCGACATCTTGGCTACGAGCAGTACTTC NA TRBV7-2 many TRBJ2-7
CASSLDSWGTGELFF TGTGCCAGCAGCTTAGATTCCTGGGGCACCGGGGAGCTGTTTTTT NA TRBV7-2 many TRBJ2-2
CASSWRSSGRAWSYNEQLF TGTGCCAGCAGCTGGAGGTCTAGCGGGAGGGCCTGGTCCTACAATGAGCAGTTATTC TRBD2 TRBV13 NA TRBJ2-1
CASSAPDRQETQYF TGTGCCAGCAGTGCTCCGGACAGGCAAGAGACCCAGTACTTC TRBD1 TRBV28 many TRBJ2-5
CSVLSPGTSSYEQYF TGCAGCGTTCTCTCTCCAGGGACGAGCTCCTACGAGCAGTACTTC NA TRBV29-1 many TRBJ2-7
CASHQGGEQYF TGTGCCAGTCACCAGGGGGGCGAGCAGTACTTC NA TRBV25-1 many TRBJ2-7
CASSAVVYGYTF TGTGCCAGCAGTGCGGTCGTATATGGCTACACCTTC NA TRBV6-1 many TRBJ1-2
CASSYSAAQETQYF TGTGCCAGCAGTTACTCGGCGGCGCAAGAGACCCAGTACTTC NA TRBV6-6 many TRBJ2-5
CASSQDFTGGQPQHF TGCGCCAGCAGCCAAGATTTCACAGGAGGTCAGCCCCAGCATTTT NA TRBV4-3 many TRBJ1-5
CASRLGQVYSGANVLNF TGTGCCAGCAGGTTAGGACAGGTTTATTCAGGGGCCAACGTCCTGAACTTC TRBD1 TRBV28 NA TRBJ2-6
CASSLEQGTEQYF TGTGCCAGCAGCTTGGAACAGGGGACCGAGCAGTACTTC TRBD1 TRBV5-4 many TRBJ2-7
CASSNPGTSGPFSTDTQYF TGTGCCAGCAGCAATCCCGGGACTAGCGGGCCCTTCAGCACAGATACGCAGTATTTT TRBD2 TRBV7-9 many TRBJ2-3
CASSQGESESYNEQFF TGCGCCAGCAGCCAAGGGGAGTCGGAATCCTACAATGAGCAGTTCTTC NA TRBV4-1 many TRBJ2-1
CSSSPGGDTQYF TGTTCCAGCAGCCCCGGGGGTGATACGCAGTATTTT NA TRBV3-1 NA TRBJ2-3
CSARRQEAFF TGCAGTGCTAGAAGACAGGAAGCTTTCTTT NA TRBV20-1 many TRBJ1-1
CASSGDRVGADTQYF TGTGCCAGCAGTGGGGACAGGGTTGGGGCAGATACGCAGTATTTT TRBD1 TRBV28 NA TRBJ2-3
CASSATGGAMNTEAFF TGTGCCAGCAGTGCGACAGGGGGCGCGATGAACACTGAAGCTTTCTTT TRBD1 TRBV27 many TRBJ1-1
CAISSAAGELFF TGTGCCATCAGTTCCGCCGCTGGGGAGCTGTTTTTT NA TRBV12-3/TRBV12-4 NA TRBJ2-2
CASSMAGSTDTQYF TGTGCCAGTAGTATGGCCGGTAGCACAGATACGCAGTATTTT NA TRBV19 many TRBJ2-3
CGVETSLIYQDTQYF TGCGGCGTTGAGACTAGCCTGATATACCAAGATACCCAGTACTTC TRBD2 TRBV29-1 NA TRBJ2-5
CASSIEAGSNEQFF TGTGCCAGTAGTATTGAGGCAGGGAGCAATGAGCAGTTCTTC NA TRBV19 many TRBJ2-1
CASSPGQSSPQYF TGTGCCAGCAGCCCGGGACAGAGTAGCCCTCAGTACTTC TRBD1 TRBV28 NA TRBJ2-7
CASSQDVSGREKLFF TGTGCCAGCAGCCAAGATGTGTCAGGCAGGGAAAAACTGTTTTTT NA TRBV14 many TRBJ1-4
CASSTIDGGKRF TGTGCCAGCAGCACCATTGACGGAGGGAAAAGGTTC NA TRBV6-1 many TRBJ2-5